A selection of T cell receptor beta chains follows, all from one sample in a study of blood T cell repertoires in COVID-19. Using immunoSEQ multiplex PCR, the repertoire was profiled, and TCRdb retains in-frame clones only, with some absent. The table has 140,000 to 150,000 clones, approximately 90% seen once. Sequencing was performed on peripheral blood. The receptors stem from a man aged 60 to 69 with active or convalescent COVID-19. Each CDR3 is given with its conserved first and last residue. D genes are given only for firm matches.

TRBV5-1,-,TRBJ1-4,CASSLETVATNEKLFF,TGCGCCAGCAGCTTGGAGACAGTCGCAACTAATGAAAAACTGTTTTTT
TRBV5-6,-,TRBJ1-3,CASSFGGLDTIYF,TGTGCCAGCAGCTTTGGGGGGTTAGACACCATATATTTT
TRBV28,TRBD1,TRBJ2-7,CASSLPLTGQGREQYF,TGTGCCAGCAGTTTACCACTAACTGGACAGGGGAGGGAGCAGTACTTC
TRBV14,TRBD2,TRBJ2-3,CASSFGLAGADTQYF,TGTGCCAGCAGCTTTGGACTAGCGGGGGCAGATACGCAGTATTTT
TRBV5-8,-,TRBJ1-1,CASSLTFNTEAFF,TGTGCCAGCAGCTTGACATTTAACACTGAAGCTTTCTTT
TRBV6-2/TRBV6-3,TRBD1,TRBJ1-2,CASSYSTGDGYTF,TGTGCCAGCAGTTACTCCACAGGGGATGGCTACACCTTC
TRBV19,-,TRBJ1-5,CAGSSGQTNQPQHF,TGTGCCGGGTCCTCCGGACAGACCAATCAGCCCCAGCATTTT
TRBV7-9,-,TRBJ2-2,CASSPSLDTGELFF,TGTGCCAGCAGTCCTTCACTCGACACCGGGGAGCTGTTTTTT
TRBV15,-,TRBJ1-2,CATSTGVGYTF,TGTGCCACCAGCACGGGGGTGGGCTACACCTTC
TRBV28,TRBD1,TRBJ1-5,CASSSGTGRQPQHF,TGTGCCAGCAGTTCAGGGACAGGGCGTCAGCCCCAGCATTTT
TRBV6-5,TRBD1,TRBJ1-1,CATTKGAGTEAFF,TGTGCCACCACAAAGGGGGCTGGAACTGAAGCTTTCTTT
TRBV3-1/TRBV3-2,-,TRBJ2-3,CASTRGTDTQYF,TGTGCCAGCACCAGGGGAACAGATACGCAGTATTTT
TRBV15,-,TRBJ1-2,CATSRDPDSTGYTF,TGTGCCACCAGCAGAGATCCGGACAGCACTGGCTACACCTTC